At least ten counts were recorded for the clone carrying this T cell receptor (beta chain). Its antigen is currently unknown. These data belong to a study of identical twins. Study conclusions and caveats: The degree of excess twin sharing was weaker in beta out-of-frame sequences. Out-of-frame alpha sequences that twins shared showed excess low generation probability. Partly confounded zero-insertion analyses could result from invariant MAIT and iNKT cells.

CDR1 SQVTM and CDR2 ANQGSEA come from the germline V gene. CDR3 length: 12 residues. Trimming at V came to 7 bases and at J to 3 bases, leaving 5 bases not matched to a gene. A single record per CDR3 protein comes from TCRdb applying MiXCR to the 5' RACE reads. This sample has hundreds of thousands of distinct CDR3 sequences; over 5% occur once, and the top ten carry 1.5% to 2%. The V gene is TRBV29-1, the J gene TRBJ1-1; TRBD1 aligns across 7 bases. The origin of this receptor is a man in his late teens or twenties in good health. The sequencing input was naive T cells sorted from blood. CDR3 sequence reads: CSGHTGDTEAFF. The CDR3 region has the DNA TGCAGCGGACATACAGGGGACACTGAAGCTTTCTTT. Based on the CDR3 plus reference TRBV29-1 and TRBJ1-1, the full variable domain is SAVISQKPSRDICQRGTSLTIQCQVDSQVTMMFWYRQQPGQSLTLIATANQGSEATYESGFVIDKFPISRPNLTFSTLTVSNMSPEDSSIYLCSGHTGDTEAFFGQGTRLTVV.